This T cell receptor beta chain was profiled in a study of T-cell reconstitution after alpha-beta-depleted transplantation in children. Findings of the study overall: One year post-transplant, T-cell counts and diversity were largely derived from T cells produced anew. Elevated TCRbeta diversity at day 60 was traced, in some patients, to surviving recipient T cells and thymic progenitors. Several hundred rapidly expanded clones from non-depleted graft cells reportedly supplied alpha-beta T cells about two months post-transplant.

For TCRbeta, the library was prepared with unique molecular identifiers. TCRdb ran MiXCR on the PCR reads and lists one entry per CDR3 protein. The data hold around 300,000 distinct CDR3 sequences, with roughly 8.2% observed a single time. Germline V gene data show CDR1 as MNHEY and CDR2 as SVGEGT. This CDR3 has 17 amino acids. The J segment lost 0 bases and the V segment lost 4 bases, leaving 4 bases of the junction unmatched. As concerns this clonotype: Its antigen is as yet unknown.

This specimen consisted of peripheral blood, obtained 360 days after TCRalphabeta/CD19-depleted stem cell transplant. The receptor was derived from a female patient between 2 and 10 years old who had a stem cell transplant for Fanconi anemia, so the T cells may come from the graft donor. The chain employs TRBV6-2 or TRBV6-3 and TRBJ2-2, with 11 bases that match TRBD2. CDR3 loop: CASSWDSGRANTGELFF. The CDR3 nucleotides are TGTGCCAGCAGTTGGGATAGCGGGAGGGCGAACACCGGGGAGCTGTTTTTT.